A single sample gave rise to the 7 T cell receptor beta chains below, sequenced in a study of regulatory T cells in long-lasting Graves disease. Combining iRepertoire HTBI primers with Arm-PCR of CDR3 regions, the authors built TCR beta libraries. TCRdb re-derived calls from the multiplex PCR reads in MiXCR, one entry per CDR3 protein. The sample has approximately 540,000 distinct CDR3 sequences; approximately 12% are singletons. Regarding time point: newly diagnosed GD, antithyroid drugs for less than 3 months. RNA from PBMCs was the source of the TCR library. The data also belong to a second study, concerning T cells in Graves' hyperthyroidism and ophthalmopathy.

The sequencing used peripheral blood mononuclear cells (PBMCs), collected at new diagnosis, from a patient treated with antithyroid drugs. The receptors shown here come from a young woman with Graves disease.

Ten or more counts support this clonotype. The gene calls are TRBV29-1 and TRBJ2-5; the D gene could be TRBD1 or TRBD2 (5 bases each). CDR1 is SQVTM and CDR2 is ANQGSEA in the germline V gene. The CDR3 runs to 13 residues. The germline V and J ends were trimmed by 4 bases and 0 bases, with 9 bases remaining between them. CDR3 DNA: TGCAGCGTTGCCGGGACGGACCAAGAGACCCAGTACTTC. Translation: CSVAGTDQETQYF.

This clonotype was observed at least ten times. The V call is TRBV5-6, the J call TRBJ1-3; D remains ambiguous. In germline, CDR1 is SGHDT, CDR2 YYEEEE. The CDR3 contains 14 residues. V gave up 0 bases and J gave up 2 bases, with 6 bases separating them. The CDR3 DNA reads TGTGCCAGCAGCTTGGCACTTACTGGAAACACCATATATTTT. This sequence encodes CASSLALTGNTIYF.

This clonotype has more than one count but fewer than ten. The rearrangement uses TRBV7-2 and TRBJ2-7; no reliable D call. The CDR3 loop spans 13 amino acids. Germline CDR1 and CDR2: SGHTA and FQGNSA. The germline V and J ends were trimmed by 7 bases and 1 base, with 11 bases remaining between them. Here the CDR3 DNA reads TGTGCCAGCACCCCCTATGGATCCTACGAGCAGTACTTC. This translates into CASTPYGSYEQYF.

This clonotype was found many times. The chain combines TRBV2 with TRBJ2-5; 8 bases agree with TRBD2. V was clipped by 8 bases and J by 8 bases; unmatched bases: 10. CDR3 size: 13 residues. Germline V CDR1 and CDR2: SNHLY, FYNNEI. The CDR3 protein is CASGYSGRGTQYF. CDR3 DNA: TGTGCCAGCGGGTACAGCGGGAGAGGTACCCAGTACTTC.

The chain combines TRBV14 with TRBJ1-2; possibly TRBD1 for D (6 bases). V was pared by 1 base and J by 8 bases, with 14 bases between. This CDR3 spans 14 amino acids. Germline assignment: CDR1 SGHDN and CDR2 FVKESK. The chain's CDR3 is CASSQGQEAYGYTF. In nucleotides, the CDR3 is TGTGCCAGCAGCCAAGGACAGGAGGCCTACGGCTACACCTTC.

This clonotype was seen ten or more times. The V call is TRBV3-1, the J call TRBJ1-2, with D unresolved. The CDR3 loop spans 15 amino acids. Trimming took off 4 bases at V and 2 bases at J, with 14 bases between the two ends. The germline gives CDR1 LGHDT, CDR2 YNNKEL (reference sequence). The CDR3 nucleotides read TGTGCCAGCAGCCCTGCCATGGACGGGAACTATGGCTACACCTTC. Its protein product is CASSPAMDGNYGYTF.

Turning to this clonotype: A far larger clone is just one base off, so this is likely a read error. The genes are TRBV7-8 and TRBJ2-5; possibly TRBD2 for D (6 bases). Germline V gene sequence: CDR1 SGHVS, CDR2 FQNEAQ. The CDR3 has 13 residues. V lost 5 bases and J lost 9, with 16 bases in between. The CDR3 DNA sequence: TGTGCCAGCAGCCAAGGTTCTGGGGAGGCCCAGTACTTC. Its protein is CASSQGSGEAQYF.